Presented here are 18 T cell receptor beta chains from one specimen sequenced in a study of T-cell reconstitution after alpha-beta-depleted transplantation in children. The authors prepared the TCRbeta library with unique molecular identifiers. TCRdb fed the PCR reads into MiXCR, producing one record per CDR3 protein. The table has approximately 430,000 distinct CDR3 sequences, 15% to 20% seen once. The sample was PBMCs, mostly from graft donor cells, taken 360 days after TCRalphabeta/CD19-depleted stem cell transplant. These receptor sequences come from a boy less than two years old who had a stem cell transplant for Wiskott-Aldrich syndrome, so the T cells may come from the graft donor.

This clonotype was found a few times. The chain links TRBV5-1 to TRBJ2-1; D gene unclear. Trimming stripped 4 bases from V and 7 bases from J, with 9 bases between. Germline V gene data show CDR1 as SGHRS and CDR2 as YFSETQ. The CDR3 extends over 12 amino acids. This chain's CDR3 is CASSRERNEQFF. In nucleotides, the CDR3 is TGCGCCAGCAGCCGCGAGAGGAATGAGCAGTTCTTC.

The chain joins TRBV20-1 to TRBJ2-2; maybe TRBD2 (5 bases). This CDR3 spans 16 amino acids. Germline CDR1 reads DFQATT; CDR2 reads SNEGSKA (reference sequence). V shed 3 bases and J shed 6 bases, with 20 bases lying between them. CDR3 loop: CSASNLARDRAGELFF. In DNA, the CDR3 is TGCAGTGCTAGTAACCTAGCTCGGGATAGGGCCGGGGAGCTGTTTTTT.

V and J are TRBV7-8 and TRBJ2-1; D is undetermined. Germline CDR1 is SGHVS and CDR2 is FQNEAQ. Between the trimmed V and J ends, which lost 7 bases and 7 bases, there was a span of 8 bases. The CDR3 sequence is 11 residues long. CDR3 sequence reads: CASTPGNEQFF. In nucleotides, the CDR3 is TGTGCCAGCACCCCTGGGAATGAGCAGTTCTTC.

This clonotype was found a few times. The CDR3 sequence is CASSSIGGGYEQYF. The CDR3 DNA sequence: TGTGCCAGCAGTTCAATAGGGGGCGGATACGAGCAGTACTTC. The chain joins TRBV12-3 or TRBV12-4 to TRBJ2-7, with 7 bases matching TRBD1. The trim removed 4 bases at V and 4 bases at J, leaving 7 bases unmatched. The CDR3 loop spans 14 amino acids.

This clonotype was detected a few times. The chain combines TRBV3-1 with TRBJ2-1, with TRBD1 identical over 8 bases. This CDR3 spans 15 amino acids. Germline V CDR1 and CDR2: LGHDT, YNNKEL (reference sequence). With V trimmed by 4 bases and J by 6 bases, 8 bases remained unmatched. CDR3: CASSPDRVGSNEQFF. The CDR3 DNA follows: TGTGCCAGCAGCCCGGACAGGGTAGGTAGCAATGAGCAGTTCTTC.

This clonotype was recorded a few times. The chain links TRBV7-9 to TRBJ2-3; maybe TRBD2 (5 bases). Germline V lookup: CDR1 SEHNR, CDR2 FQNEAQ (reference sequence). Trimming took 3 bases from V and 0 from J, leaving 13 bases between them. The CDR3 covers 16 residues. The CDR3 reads CASSFGEGASTDTQYF. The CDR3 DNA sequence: TGTGCCAGCAGCTTTGGTGAGGGAGCTAGCACAGATACGCAGTATTTT.

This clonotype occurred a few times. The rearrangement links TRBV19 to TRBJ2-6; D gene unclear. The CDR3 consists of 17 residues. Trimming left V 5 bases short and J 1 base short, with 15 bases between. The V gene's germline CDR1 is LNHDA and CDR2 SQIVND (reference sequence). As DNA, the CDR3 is TGTGCCAGTAGTCGTGAACAGACACCGTCTGGGGCCAACGTCCTGACTTTC. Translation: CASSREQTPSGANVLTF.

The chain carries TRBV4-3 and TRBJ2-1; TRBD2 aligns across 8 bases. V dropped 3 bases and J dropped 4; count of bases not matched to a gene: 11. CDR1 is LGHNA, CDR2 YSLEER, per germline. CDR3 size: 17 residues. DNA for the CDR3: TGCGCCAGCAGCCACGCGGGGGGACTTTCTCCTTACAATGAGCAGTTCTTC. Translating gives CASSHAGGLSPYNEQFF.

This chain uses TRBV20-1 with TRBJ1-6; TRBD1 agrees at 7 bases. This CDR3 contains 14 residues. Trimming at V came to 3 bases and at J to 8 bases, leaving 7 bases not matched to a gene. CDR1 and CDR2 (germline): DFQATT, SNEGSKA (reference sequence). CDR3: CSARSQGLYSPLHF. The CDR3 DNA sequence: TGCAGTGCTAGGTCACAGGGGTTATATTCACCCCTCCACTTT.

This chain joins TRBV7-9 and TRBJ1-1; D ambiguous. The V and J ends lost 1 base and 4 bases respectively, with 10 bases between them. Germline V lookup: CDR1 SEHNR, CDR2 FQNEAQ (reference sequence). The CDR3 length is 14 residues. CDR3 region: CASSLDLVSTEAFF. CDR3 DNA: TGTGCCAGCAGCTTAGATTTGGTATCCACTGAAGCTTTCTTT.

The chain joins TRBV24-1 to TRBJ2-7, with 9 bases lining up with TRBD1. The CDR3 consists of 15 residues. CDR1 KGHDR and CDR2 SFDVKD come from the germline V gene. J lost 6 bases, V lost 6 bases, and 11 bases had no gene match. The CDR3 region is CATSQGDRVECEQYF. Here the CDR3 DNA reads TGTGCCACCAGTCAGGGGGACAGGGTTGAGTGCGAGCAGTACTTC.

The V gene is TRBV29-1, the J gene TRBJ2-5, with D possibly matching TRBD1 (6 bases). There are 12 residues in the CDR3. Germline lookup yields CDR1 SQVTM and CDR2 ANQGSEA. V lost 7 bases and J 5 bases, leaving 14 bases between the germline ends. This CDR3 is CSALHRVETQYF. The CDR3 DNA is TGCAGCGCCTTACACAGGGTCGAGACCCAGTACTTC.

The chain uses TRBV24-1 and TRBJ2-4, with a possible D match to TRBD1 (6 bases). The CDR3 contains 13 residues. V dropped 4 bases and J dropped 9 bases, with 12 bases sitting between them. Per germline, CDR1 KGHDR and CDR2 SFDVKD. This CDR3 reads CATSDGDTAIQYF. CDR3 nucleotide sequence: TGTGCCACCAGTGACGGGGACACTGCCATTCAGTACTTC.

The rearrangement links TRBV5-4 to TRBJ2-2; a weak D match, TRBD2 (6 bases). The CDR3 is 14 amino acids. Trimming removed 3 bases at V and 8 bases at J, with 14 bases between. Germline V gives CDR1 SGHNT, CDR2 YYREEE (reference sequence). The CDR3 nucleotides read TGTGCCAGCAGCTACGGGACTGTCGAAGGGGAGCTGTTTTTT. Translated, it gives CASSYGTVEGELFF.

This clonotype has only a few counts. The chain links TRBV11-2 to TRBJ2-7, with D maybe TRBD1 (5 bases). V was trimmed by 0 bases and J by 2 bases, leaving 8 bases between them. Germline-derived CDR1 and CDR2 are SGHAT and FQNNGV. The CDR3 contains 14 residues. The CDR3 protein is CASSLEAGTYEQYF. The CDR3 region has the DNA TGTGCCAGCAGCTTAGAGGCAGGGACCTACGAGCAGTACTTC.

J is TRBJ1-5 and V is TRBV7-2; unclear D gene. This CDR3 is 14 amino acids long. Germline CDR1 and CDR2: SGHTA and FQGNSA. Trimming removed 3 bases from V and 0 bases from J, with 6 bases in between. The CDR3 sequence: CASSLQHSNQPQHF. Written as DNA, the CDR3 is TGTGCCAGCAGCTTGCAACATAGCAATCAGCCCCAGCATTTT.

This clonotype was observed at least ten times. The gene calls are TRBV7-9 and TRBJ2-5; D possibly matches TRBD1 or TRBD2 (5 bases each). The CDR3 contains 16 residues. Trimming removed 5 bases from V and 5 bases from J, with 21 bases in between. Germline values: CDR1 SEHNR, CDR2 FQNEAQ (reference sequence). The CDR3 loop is CASSVLGMGVRETQYF. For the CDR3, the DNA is TGTGCCAGCAGCGTGCTTGGGATGGGGGTAAGGGAGACCCAGTACTTC.

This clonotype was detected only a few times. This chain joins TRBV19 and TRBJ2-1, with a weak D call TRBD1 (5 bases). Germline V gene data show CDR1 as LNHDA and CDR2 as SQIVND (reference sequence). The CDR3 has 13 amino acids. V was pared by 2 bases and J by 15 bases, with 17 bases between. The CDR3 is CASSISPQQVPFF. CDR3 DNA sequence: TGTGCCAGTAGTATAAGCCCCCAACAGGTCCCGTTCTTC.